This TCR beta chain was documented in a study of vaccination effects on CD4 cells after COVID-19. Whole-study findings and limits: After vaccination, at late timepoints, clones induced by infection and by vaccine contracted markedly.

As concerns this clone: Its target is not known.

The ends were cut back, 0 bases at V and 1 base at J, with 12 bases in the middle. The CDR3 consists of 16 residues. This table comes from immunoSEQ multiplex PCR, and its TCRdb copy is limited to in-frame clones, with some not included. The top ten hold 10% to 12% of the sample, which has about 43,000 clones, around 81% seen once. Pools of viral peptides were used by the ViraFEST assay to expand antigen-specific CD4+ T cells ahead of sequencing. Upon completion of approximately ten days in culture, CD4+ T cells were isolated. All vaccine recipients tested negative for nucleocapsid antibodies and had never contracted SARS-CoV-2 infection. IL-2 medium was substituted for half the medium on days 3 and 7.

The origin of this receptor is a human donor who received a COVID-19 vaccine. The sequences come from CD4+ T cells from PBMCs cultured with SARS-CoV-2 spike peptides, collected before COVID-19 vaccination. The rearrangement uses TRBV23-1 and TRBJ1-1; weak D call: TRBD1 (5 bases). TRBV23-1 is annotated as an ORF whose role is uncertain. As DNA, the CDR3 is TGCGCCAGCAGTCAATCCTGGGGCAGCAAGAACACTGAAGCTTTCTTT. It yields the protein CASSQSWGSKNTEAFF.